In this sample, the clone carrying this TCR beta chain turned up a few times. What it binds is unknown. These data are taken from a study of T cell clonotyping in hematopoietic cell transplantation. Broader study findings: Few recipient clonotypes overlapped donors; over 95% were de novo at given depth. Higher Inverse Simpson Index values in graft donor and pretransplant recipient predicted broader posttransplant TCR diversity. Pathologically expanded recipient clonotypes increased progressively from day 30 to day 180 as diversity fell. CD4 and CD8 repertoire contributions could not be separated without sorting.

V dropped 1 base and J dropped 5 bases, with 17 bases sitting between them. This CDR3 region has 15 residues. Per germline, CDR1 SQVTM and CDR2 ANQGSEA. Measured with immunoSEQ multiplex PCR; TCRdb has only the in-frame clones, and not every one. Here the sample spans under 2,000 clones, roughly three quarters being singletons. The chain joins TRBV29-1 to TRBJ2-5, with a weak D call TRBD1 (6 bases). The sequence derives from a man aged 30 to 45 in good health. Some clones in this sample may be carry-over from other donors' samples. The sample comprised peripheral blood mononuclear cells. CDR3 loop: CSVEGTQGRRETQYF. As DNA, the CDR3 is TGCAGCGTTGAAGGGACACAGGGTCGTAGGGAGACCCAGTACTTC.